The 24 T cell receptor beta chains below come from one sample, sequenced in a study of control samples from healthy donors and cancer patients. Using immunoSEQ multiplex PCR, the repertoire was profiled, and TCRdb retains in-frame clones only, with some absent. The sample lists 150,000 to 200,000 clones, around 94% seen once, with approximately 1.5% in the top ten. Sequencing input: blood. The receptors shown here come from a man younger than 45 in good health.

The V gene is TRBV27, the J gene TRBJ1-5; D might be TRBD1 (6 bases). Germline V gene lookup returns CDR1 MNHEY and CDR2 SMNVEV (reference sequence). The CDR3 spans 15 residues. Between the trimmed V and J ends, which lost 2 bases and 5 bases, there was a span of 13 bases. CDR3 sequence: CASSLGSGAYQPQHF. In DNA form, the CDR3 reads TGTGCCAGCAGTTTAGGGTCGGGGGCTTATCAGCCCCAGCATTTT.

This chain links TRBV14 with TRBJ2-5, with 8 nucleotides matching TRBD2. This CDR3 is built from 17 residues. Germline V lookup: CDR1 SGHDN, CDR2 FVKESK. Germline trimming cut 0 bases from V and 5 bases from J; bases unmatched to any gene: 11. CDR3 in amino acids: CASSQDRGSGTGETQYF. CDR3 DNA sequence: TGTGCCAGCAGCCAAGATCGGGGTAGCGGGACGGGTGAGACCCAGTACTTC.

This chain joins TRBV30 and TRBJ2-7, with 8 bases aligning to TRBD1. V was clipped by 5 bases and J by 2 bases; unmatched bases: 8. The CDR3 extends over 14 amino acids. CDR1 is GTSNPN and CDR2 is SVGIG in the germline V gene (reference sequence). The CDR3 region is CAWGPGTGAYEQYF. CDR3 nucleotides: TGTGCCTGGGGCCCCGGGACAGGAGCCTACGAGCAGTACTTC.

The chain joins TRBV4-1 to TRBJ1-1; weak D call: TRBD1 (6 bases). Trimming removed 2 bases at V and 3 bases at J, with 16 bases between. The germline V gene encodes CDR1 MGHRA and CDR2 YSYEKL. The CDR3 covers 16 residues. The CDR3 is CASSQRGAGQDTEAFF. DNA of the CDR3: TGCGCCAGCAGCCAAAGGGGGGCTGGGCAGGACACTGAAGCTTTCTTT.

The chain couples TRBV15 to TRBJ2-7; no definite D call. V lost 0 bases to trimming and J lost 2 bases, with 5 bases between them. The germline gives CDR1 LNHNV, CDR2 YYDKDF (reference sequence). The CDR3 has 13 residues. CDR3 amino acids: CATSRDLAYEQYF. As DNA, the CDR3 is TGTGCCACCAGCAGAGATTTAGCCTACGAGCAGTACTTC. Filled out from reference TRBV15 and TRBJ2-7, the complete variable domain reads DAMVIQNPRYQVTQFGKPVTLSCSQTLNHNVMYWYQQKSSQAPKLLFHYYDKDFNNEADTPDNFQSRRPNTSFCFLDIRSPGLGDTAMYLCATSRDLAYEQYFGPGTRLTVT.

This CDR3 is CASSSPTDNEQFF. CDR3 DNA: TGTGCCAGCAGTTCCCCGACAGACAATGAGCAGTTCTTC. The rearrangement uses TRBV28 and TRBJ2-1; weak D call: TRBD1 (5 bases). The germline CDR1 and CDR2 sequences are MDHEN and SYDVKM. V gave up 4 bases and J gave up 5 bases, with 9 bases separating them. The CDR3 loop spans 13 amino acids.

V is TRBV5-6 and J is TRBJ1-2; no reliable D call. The CDR3 runs 13 residues. Germline V gene data show CDR1 as SGHDT and CDR2 as YYEEEE. Between the trimmed V and J ends, which lost 5 bases and 4 bases, there was a span of 12 bases. The DNA for the CDR3 is TGTGCCAGCAGAGAAGGCCATGGCTATGGCTACACCTTC. This gives the protein CASREGHGYGYTF.

This chain connects TRBV24-1 to TRBJ2-1; D is unclear. Between the trimmed V and J ends, which lost 3 bases and 6 bases, there was a span of 11 bases. From germline, CDR1 is KGHDR and CDR2 SFDVKD. CDR3 length equals 14 residues. The CDR3 loop is CATSDPHRGNEQFF. Written as DNA, the CDR3 is TGTGCCACCAGTGATCCCCATAGAGGCAATGAGCAGTTCTTC.

V is TRBV7-9 and J is TRBJ1-5; D unclear. The CDR3 has 14 amino acids. Looked up from germline, CDR1 is SEHNR and CDR2 is FQNEAQ (reference sequence). With 5 bases removed from V and 2 bases from J, the gap between germline ends came to 10 bases. The DNA of the CDR3 is TGTGCCAGCAGCAACCACGTGGGCAATCAGCCCCAGCATTTT. This codes for CASSNHVGNQPQHF.

The chain couples TRBV14 to TRBJ1-1; D is perhaps TRBD1 (5 bases). In germline, CDR1 is SGHDN, CDR2 FVKESK. The CDR3 sequence is 13 residues long. Trimming removed 4 bases at V and 6 bases at J, with 12 bases between. The CDR3: CASSPQLGAEAFF. In DNA, the CDR3 is TGTGCCAGCAGCCCTCAACTGGGGGCTGAAGCTTTCTTT.

J is TRBJ1-2 and V is TRBV5-1; D call uncertain. The CDR3 totals 15 residues. With 5 bases removed from V and 5 bases from J, the gap between germline ends came to 19 bases. Germline V gives CDR1 SGHRS, CDR2 YFSETQ. The CDR3: CASSEDLDQVYGYTF. The CDR3 nucleotides read TGCGCCAGCAGTGAGGACTTAGACCAGGTATATGGCTACACCTTC.

This clone was detected only once. Within the sample, other DNA sequences also encode this same CDR3. The CDR3 is CASSFRTSGGAGETQYF. As DNA, the CDR3 is TGTGCCAGCAGCTTTCGGACTAGCGGGGGGGCGGGGGAGACCCAGTACTTC. The V call is TRBV7-2, the J call TRBJ2-5, with TRBD2 matching 15 bases. V shed 3 bases and J 5 bases; nucleotides not matched to a gene: 7. This CDR3 is built from 17 residues. Germline loops: CDR1 SGHTA, CDR2 FQGNSA.

The chain carries TRBV9 and TRBJ2-2, with TRBD2 as a possible D gene (5 bases). The CDR3 is 15 amino acids. CDR1 is SGDLS and CDR2 is YYNGEE in the germline V gene. V dropped 2 bases and J dropped 0 bases, with 8 bases sitting between them. CDR3 nucleotide sequence: TGTGCCAGCAGCGTGGACTGGTCGAACACCGGGGAGCTGTTTTTT. Its protein is CASSVDWSNTGELFF.

The chain has TRBV5-8 and TRBJ1-1; 10 nucleotides agree with TRBD1. Germline loops: CDR1 SGHTS, CDR2 YDEGEE. Trimming removed 0 bases from V and 4 bases from J; junction bases left unmatched: 3. CDR3 length equals 15 residues. This CDR3 reads CASSLAGTGVTEAFF. CDR3 in DNA: TGTGCCAGCAGCTTGGCCGGGACAGGGGTCACTGAAGCTTTCTTT.

V and J are TRBV9 and TRBJ1-2; tentative D call: TRBD1 (5 bases). Trimming left V 0 bases short and J 4 bases short, with 13 bases between. This CDR3 has 15 residues. The germline gives CDR1 SGDLS, CDR2 YYNGEE. The CDR3 loop reads CASSVGVTDPYGYTF. CDR3 nucleotide sequence: TGTGCCAGCAGCGTAGGGGTGACAGACCCCTATGGCTACACCTTC.

The rearrangement uses TRBV6-1 and TRBJ2-7, with TRBD2 as a possible D gene (6 bases). Germline V gene lookup returns CDR1 MNHNS and CDR2 SASEGT. This CDR3 has 15 residues. The ends were cut back, 2 bases at V and 3 bases at J, with 14 bases in the middle. Written as DNA, the CDR3 is TGTGCCAGCAGTGAATTCCGGGACTCCTACTACGAGCAGTACTTC. Its translation: CASSEFRDSYYEQYF.

This chain connects TRBV6-2 or TRBV6-3 to TRBJ2-7; 7 bases match TRBD2. The germline gives CDR1 MNHEY, CDR2 SVGEGT. The CDR3 has 14 residues. The V and J ends lost 6 bases and 0 bases, in that order; junction bases with no gene match: 5. The CDR3 bases are TGTGCCAGCAGCCGTAGCGGGTCCTCCTACGAGCAGTACTTC. Translated: CASSRSGSSYEQYF.

As for this clone: Other DNA sequences in this specimen translate into the identical CDR3. The V and J genes are TRBV5-1 and TRBJ2-1, with D uncertain. Germline CDR1 SGHRS, CDR2 YFSETQ. The CDR3 is 11 residues long. Trimming cost V 0 bases and J 7 bases, with 2 bases left between them. Here the CDR3 DNA reads TGCGCCAGCAGCTTGGGTAATGAGCAGTTCTTC. This codes for CASSLGNEQFF.

V and J are TRBV9 and TRBJ1-6; 7 bases line up with TRBD1. V was clipped by 0 bases and J by 8 bases; unmatched bases: 2. The CDR3 sequence is 14 residues long. Germline V gene data show CDR1 as SGDLS and CDR2 as YYNGEE. Here the CDR3 reads CASSVGDRDSPLHF. Written as DNA, the CDR3 is TGTGCCAGCAGCGTAGGGGACAGAGATTCACCCCTCCACTTT.

Only one count was recorded for this clone. The rearrangement joins TRBV6-2 or TRBV6-3 to TRBJ2-5, with 11 bases fitting TRBD2. The germline CDR1 and CDR2 sequences are MNHEY and SVGEGT. CDR3 size: 13 residues. V trimming: 5 bases; J trimming: 12 bases; junction bases outside the gene matches: 8. CDR3 loop: CASSQTPLAGEYF. CDR3 DNA: TGTGCCAGCAGTCAGACCCCACTAGCGGGGGAGTACTTC.

This chain joins TRBV7-9 and TRBJ2-3; 9 nucleotides align to TRBD2. Germline V gene data show CDR1 as SEHNR and CDR2 as FQNEAQ (reference sequence). After removal of 8 bases from V and 2 bases from J, the junction contained 5 bases not matched to a gene. The CDR3 runs to 14 residues. CDR3 sequence (DNA): TGTGCCAGCCGGCGGGGGGGTACCACAGATACGCAGTATTTT. The encoded protein is CASRRGGTTDTQYF.

This clone was observed a single time. The chain uses TRBV30 and TRBJ2-5, with D possibly being TRBD1 (6 bases). V lost 5 bases and J lost 5, with 15 bases in between. Germline V gives CDR1 GTSNPN, CDR2 SVGIG (reference sequence). This CDR3 has 13 residues. CDR3 coding DNA: TGTGCCTGGCAGACAGGAGAATTGGAGACCCAGTACTTC. Encoded protein: CAWQTGELETQYF.

The chain joins TRBV13 to TRBJ1-1; 7 bases align to TRBD1. The J segment lost 1 base and the V segment lost 5 bases, leaving 7 bases of the junction unmatched. CDR1 and CDR2 from the germline V gene are PRHDT and FYEKMQ (reference sequence). This CDR3 spans 15 amino acids. In nucleotides, the CDR3 is TGTGCCAGCAGCCCAGCCGGGACAGCGAACACTGAAGCTTTCTTT. It translates to CASSPAGTANTEAFF.

This chain links TRBV9 with TRBJ2-3, with TRBD2 identical over 9 bases. The CDR3 loop spans 15 amino acids. J was trimmed by 4 bases and V by 3 bases; bases with no gene match: 6. The germline gives CDR1 SGDLS, CDR2 YYNGEE. The chain's CDR3 is CASSDSGGRADTQYF. DNA of the CDR3: TGTGCCAGCAGCGATAGCGGGGGTAGAGCAGATACGCAGTATTTT.